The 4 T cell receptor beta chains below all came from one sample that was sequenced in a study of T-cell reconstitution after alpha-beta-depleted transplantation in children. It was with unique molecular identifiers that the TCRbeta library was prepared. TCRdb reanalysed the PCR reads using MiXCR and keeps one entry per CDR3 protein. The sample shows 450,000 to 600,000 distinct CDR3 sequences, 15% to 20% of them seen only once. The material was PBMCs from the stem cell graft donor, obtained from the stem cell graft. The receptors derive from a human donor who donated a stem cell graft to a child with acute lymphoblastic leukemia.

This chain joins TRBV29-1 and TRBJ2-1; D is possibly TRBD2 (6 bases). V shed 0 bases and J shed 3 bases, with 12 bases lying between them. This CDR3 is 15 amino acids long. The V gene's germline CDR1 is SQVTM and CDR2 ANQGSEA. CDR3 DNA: TGCAGCGTTGAAGATATCGGGAGTTACTACAATGAGCAGTTCTTC. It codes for CSVEDIGSYYNEQFF.

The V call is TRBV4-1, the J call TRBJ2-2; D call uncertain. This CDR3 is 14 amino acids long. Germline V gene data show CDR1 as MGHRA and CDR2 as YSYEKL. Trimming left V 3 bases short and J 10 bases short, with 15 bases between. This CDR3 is CASSQAGRPKELFF. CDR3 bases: TGCGCCAGCAGCCAGGCTGGACGGCCGAAGGAGCTGTTTTTT.

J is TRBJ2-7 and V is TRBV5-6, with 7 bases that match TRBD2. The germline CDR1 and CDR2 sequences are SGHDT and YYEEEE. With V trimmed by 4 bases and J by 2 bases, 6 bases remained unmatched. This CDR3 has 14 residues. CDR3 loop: CASSHTGLAYEQYF. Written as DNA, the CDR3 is TGTGCCAGCAGCCACACCGGACTAGCCTACGAGCAGTACTTC. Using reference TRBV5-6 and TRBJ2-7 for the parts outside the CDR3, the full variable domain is DAGVTQSPTHLIKTRGQQVTLRCSPKSGHDTVSWYQQALGQGPQFIFQYYEEEERQRGNFPDRFSGHQFPNYSSELNVNALLLGDSALYLCASSHTGLAYEQYFGPGTRLTVT.

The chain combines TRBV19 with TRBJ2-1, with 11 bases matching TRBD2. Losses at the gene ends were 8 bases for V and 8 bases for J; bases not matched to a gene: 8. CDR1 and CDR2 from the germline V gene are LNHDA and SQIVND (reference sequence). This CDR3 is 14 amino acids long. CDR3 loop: CASFTSGSGDEQFF. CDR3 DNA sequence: TGTGCCAGTTTCACTAGCGGGAGTGGAGATGAGCAGTTCTTC.